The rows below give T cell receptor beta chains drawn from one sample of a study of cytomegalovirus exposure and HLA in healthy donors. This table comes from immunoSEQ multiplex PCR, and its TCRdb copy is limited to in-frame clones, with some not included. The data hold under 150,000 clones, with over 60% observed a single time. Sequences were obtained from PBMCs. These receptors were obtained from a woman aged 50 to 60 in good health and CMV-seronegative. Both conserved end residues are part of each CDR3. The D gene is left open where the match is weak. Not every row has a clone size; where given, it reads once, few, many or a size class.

TGTGCCATCAGTGAGGTACAGCTCTATGGCTACACCTTC,CAISEVQLYGYTF,-,TRBJ1-2,-,TRBV10-3
TGTGCCAGCGGCAGAGGGCTGGCCACAGATACGCAGTATTTT,CASGRGLATDTQYF,-,TRBJ2-3,-,TRBV2
TGTGCCAGCGCGGGGGGGTCGAACACCGGGGAGCTGTTTTTT,CASAGGSNTGELFF,TRBD2,TRBJ2-2,-,TRBV9
TGCAGCGTTTTAGATGAAAAACTGTTTTTT,CSVLDEKLFF,-,TRBJ1-4,once,TRBV29-1
TGCAGCGTTGAGTCGGCAGGGCTTTCTTCCTATGAGCAGTTCTTC,CSVESAGLSSYEQFF,-,TRBJ2-1,-,TRBV29-1
TGTGCCAGCAGCTTAGGAGGGTTGAATGGCTACACCTTC,CASSLGGLNGYTF,-,TRBJ1-2,few,TRBV11-2
TGTGCCAGCAGCGAAACAGGGAGTGGGACTGAAGCTTTCTTT,CASSETGSGTEAFF,-,TRBJ1-1,-,TRBV6-5
TGTGCCAGTAGTATTGGAGGGGCCAATGAGCAGTTCTTC,CASSIGGANEQFF,-,TRBJ2-1,-,TRBV19
TGCGCCAGCAGACCTGCCTACTCTGGAAACACCATATATTTT,CASRPAYSGNTIYF,-,TRBJ1-3,-,TRBV5-1
TGTGCCAGCAGTTTTCGGGACAGGGAAAATTCACCCCTCCACTTT,CASSFRDRENSPLHF,TRBD1,TRBJ1-6,-,TRBV28
TGTGCCTGGAGAAATCCGGGACAGGGGCCCTACGAGCAGTACTTC,CAWRNPGQGPYEQYF,TRBD1,TRBJ2-7,-,TRBV30
TGTGCCAGCAGTTTATCTGGAGCCTCCTACGAGCAGTACTTC,CASSLSGASYEQYF,-,TRBJ2-7,-,TRBV27
TGTGCCAGTAGCATATTTGGGAGGGAGCAGTACTTC,CASSIFGREQYF,-,TRBJ2-7,-,TRBV19
TGTGCCAGCAGCCAAGCAGGGAACTATGGCTACACCTTC,CASSQAGNYGYTF,-,TRBJ1-2,-,TRBV4-2
TGTGCCAGCAGTGGGGATTCTAGCGGGGGGGCTCGGGAGCAGTTCTTC,CASSGDSSGGAREQFF,TRBD2,TRBJ2-1,-,TRBV6-1
TGCGCCAGCAGCCAGGGACTAGCGGACTACAATGAGCAGTTCTTC,CASSQGLADYNEQFF,TRBD2,TRBJ2-1,few,TRBV4-3
TGTGCCAGCAGTTCCCCCGTCCGGGACAGGGGCCACGAGCAGTACTTC,CASSSPVRDRGHEQYF,TRBD1,TRBJ2-7,-,TRBV27
TGTGCCAGCAGACGAGGACAGGGGGCGATGAGCACTGAAGCTTTCTTT,CASRRGQGAMSTEAFF,TRBD1,TRBJ1-1,-,TRBV4-2
TGTGCCAGCATTCGCTCTGGAAACACCATATATTTT,CASIRSGNTIYF,-,TRBJ1-3,-,TRBV2
TGTGCCAGCACTCCGGGACAGGCCTACGAGCAGTACTTC,CASTPGQAYEQYF,TRBD1,TRBJ2-7,-,TRBV25-1
TGTGCCAGCAGCTTAGTAGCGGGGGGGCCCGATACGCAGTATTTT,CASSLVAGGPDTQYF,TRBD2,TRBJ2-3,-,TRBV7-2
TGCAGCGTTGACCTGGGGCGTAATGAGCAGTACTTC,CSVDLGRNEQYF,-,TRBJ2-5,few,TRBV29-1
TGTGCCAGCAGCTTCTTTCTTCAGGGGAACACTGAAGCTTTCTTT,CASSFFLQGNTEAFF,-,TRBJ1-1,-,TRBV7-2
TGTGCCACCAGCAGGACAGGGAGCCAAGAGACCCAGTACTTC,CATSRTGSQETQYF,TRBD1,TRBJ2-5,-,TRBV15
TGTGCCAGCAGCCTCGGGACATTAGATGGCTACACCTTC,CASSLGTLDGYTF,-,TRBJ1-2,-,TRBV7-9
TGCGCCAGCAGCTTGGCTCCCGGGACCCGGTTTGCGGGGACCGGGGAGCTGTTTTTT,CASSLAPGTRFAGTGELFF,-,TRBJ2-2,-,TRBV5-1
TGTGCCAGCAGCCAGGACTTCCACAATGAGCAGTTCTTC,CASSQDFHNEQFF,-,TRBJ2-1,-,TRBV7-8
TGTGCCAGCAGCCAAGATGGGGCCCTCTCGGGTCAGCCCCAGCATTTT,CASSQDGALSGQPQHF,-,TRBJ1-5,many,TRBV4-2
TGTGCCAGCAGTTTTATAGGTGGCGGAGTCAATTCACCCCTCCACTTT,CASSFIGGGVNSPLHF,-,TRBJ1-6,once,TRBV27
TGTGCCAGCAGCTTGGGGGGCTTCTATAATGAAAAACTGTTTTTT,CASSLGGFYNEKLFF,-,TRBJ1-4,-,TRBV5-6
TGTGCCACCAGCGTAACAGCAGGGGGTATCGGGGAGCTGTTTTTT,CATSVTAGGIGELFF,TRBD1,TRBJ2-2,-,TRBV15
TGTGCCAGCAGTGTACACAGGGAATCCTACGAGCAGTACTTC,CASSVHRESYEQYF,-,TRBJ2-7,-,TRBV28
TGCAGCGTTGGGGGAGGCAGGAGCACAGATACGCAGTATTTT,CSVGGGRSTDTQYF,-,TRBJ2-3,-,TRBV29-1
TGTGCCAGCAGCCCCCTCACCGGGGGGGCTCTATCTGAGCAGTTCTTC,CASSPLTGGALSEQFF,TRBD2,TRBJ2-1,-,TRBV11-2
TGTGCCAGCAGCTTACCCGGGGGGCCGGACACCGGGGAGCTGTTTTTT,CASSLPGGPDTGELFF,-,TRBJ2-2,-,TRBV11-2
TGCGCCAGCAGCCAAACAGGGGTAGGCTACGAGCAGTACTTC,CASSQTGVGYEQYF,TRBD1,TRBJ2-7,-,TRBV4-1
TGTGCCAGCAGGACCAATCGGGGCAGGGGCTCTGGTGAGCAGTTCTTC,CASRTNRGRGSGEQFF,-,TRBJ2-1,-,TRBV11-2
TGTGCCAGCACTCCCCGGGACAGGTATCACTATGGCTACACCTTC,CASTPRDRYHYGYTF,TRBD1,TRBJ1-2,-,TRBV6-6
TGTGCCAGCAGCTCGTATGACAGGATTCAGTACTTC,CASSSYDRIQYF,-,TRBJ2-4,-,TRBV5-4
TGCGCCAGTACCAACAGGGGTGTTGTATCTGGGGCCAACGTCCTGACTTTC,CASTNRGVVSGANVLTF,TRBD1,TRBJ2-6,-,TRBV5-1
TGTGCCAGCAGCTTACTGAGGGGGGGAGCGGCTTTGGATGCTTTCTTT,CASSLLRGGAALDAFF,-,TRBJ1-1,once,TRBV7-2
TGTGCCAGCAGCTCCTTATCCGGGACTAGCGGGGGGCCACACTCTTCCTACGAGCAGTACTTC,CASSSLSGTSGGPHSSYEQYF,TRBD2,TRBJ2-7,-,TRBV13
TGTGCCAGATCTTGGCATCAGCCCCAGCATTTT,CARSWHQPQHF,-,TRBJ1-5,-,TRBV21-1
TGCGCCAGCAGCCACACCACCAAGGGGGATGGGGCCAACGTCCTGACTTTC,CASSHTTKGDGANVLTF,-,TRBJ2-6,-,TRBV4-3
TGCGCCAGCAGCTTGACGACAGGGGGGGGGACTGAAGCTTTCTTT,CASSLTTGGGTEAFF,TRBD1,TRBJ1-1,-,TRBV5-1
TGCAGCGTTGACGAGGTCGCGACCCAGTACTTC,CSVDEVATQYF,-,TRBJ2-5,-,TRBV29-1